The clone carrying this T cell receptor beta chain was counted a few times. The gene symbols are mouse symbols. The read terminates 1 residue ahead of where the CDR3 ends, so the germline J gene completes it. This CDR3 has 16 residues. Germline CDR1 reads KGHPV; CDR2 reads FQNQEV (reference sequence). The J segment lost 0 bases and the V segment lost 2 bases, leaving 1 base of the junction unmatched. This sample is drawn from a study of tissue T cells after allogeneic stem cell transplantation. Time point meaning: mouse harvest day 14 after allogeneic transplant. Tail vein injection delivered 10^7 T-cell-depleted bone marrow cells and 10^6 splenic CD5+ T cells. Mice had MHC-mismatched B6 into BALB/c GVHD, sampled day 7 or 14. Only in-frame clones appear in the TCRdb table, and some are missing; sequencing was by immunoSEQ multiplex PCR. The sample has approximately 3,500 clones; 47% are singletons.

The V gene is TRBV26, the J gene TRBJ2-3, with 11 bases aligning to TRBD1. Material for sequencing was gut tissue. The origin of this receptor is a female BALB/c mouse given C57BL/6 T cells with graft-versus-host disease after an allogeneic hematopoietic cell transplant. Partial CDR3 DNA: TGTGCCAGCAGTCTGGGACAGGGGGCTAGTGCAGAAACGCTGTAT. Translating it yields CASSLGQGASAETLY. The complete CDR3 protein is CASSLGQGASAETLYF.